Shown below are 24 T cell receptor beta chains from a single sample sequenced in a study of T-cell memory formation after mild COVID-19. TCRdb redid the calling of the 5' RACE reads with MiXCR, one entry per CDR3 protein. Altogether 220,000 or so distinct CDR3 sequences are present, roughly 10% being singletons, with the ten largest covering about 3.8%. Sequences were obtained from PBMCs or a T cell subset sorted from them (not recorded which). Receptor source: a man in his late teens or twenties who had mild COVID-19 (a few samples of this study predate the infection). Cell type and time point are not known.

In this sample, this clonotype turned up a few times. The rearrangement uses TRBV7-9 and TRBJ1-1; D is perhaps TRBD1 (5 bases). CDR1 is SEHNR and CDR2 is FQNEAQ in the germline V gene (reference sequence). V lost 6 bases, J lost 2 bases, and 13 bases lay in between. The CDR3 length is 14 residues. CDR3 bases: TGTGCCAGCAGAACGACGACAGTAAACACTGAAGCTTTCTTT. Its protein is CASRTTTVNTEAFF.

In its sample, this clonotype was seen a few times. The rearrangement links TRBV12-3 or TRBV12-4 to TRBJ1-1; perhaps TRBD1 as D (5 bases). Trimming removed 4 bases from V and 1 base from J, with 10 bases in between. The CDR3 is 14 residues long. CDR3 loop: CASSSGGTNTEAFF. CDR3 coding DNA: TGTGCCAGCAGTTCGGGGGGTACGAACACTGAAGCTTTCTTT.

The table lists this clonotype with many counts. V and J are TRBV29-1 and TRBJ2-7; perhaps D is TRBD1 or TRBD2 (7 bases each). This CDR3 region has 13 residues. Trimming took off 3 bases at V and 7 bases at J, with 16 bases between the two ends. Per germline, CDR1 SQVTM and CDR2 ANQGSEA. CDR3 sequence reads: CSVDRQGEGEQYF. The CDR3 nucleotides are TGCAGCGTTGACCGGCAGGGGGAGGGTGAGCAGTACTTC.

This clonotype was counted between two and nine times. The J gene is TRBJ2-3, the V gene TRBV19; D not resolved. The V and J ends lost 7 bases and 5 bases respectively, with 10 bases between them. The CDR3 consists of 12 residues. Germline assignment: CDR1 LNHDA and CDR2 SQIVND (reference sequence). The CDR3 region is CASTWGKDTQYF. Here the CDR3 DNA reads TGTGCCAGTACTTGGGGAAAAGATACGCAGTATTTT.

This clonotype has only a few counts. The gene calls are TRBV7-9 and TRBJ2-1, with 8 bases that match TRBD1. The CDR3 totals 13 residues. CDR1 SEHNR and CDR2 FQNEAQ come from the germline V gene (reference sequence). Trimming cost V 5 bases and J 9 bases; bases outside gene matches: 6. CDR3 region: CASSGRGPLEQFF. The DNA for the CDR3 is TGTGCCAGCAGCGGCAGGGGGCCGCTTGAGCAGTTCTTC.

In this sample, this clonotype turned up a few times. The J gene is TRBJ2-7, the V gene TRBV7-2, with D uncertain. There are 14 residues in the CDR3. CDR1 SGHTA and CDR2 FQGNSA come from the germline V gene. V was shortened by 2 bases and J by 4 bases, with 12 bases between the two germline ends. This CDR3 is CASSLTAIPYEQYV. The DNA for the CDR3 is TGTGCCAGCAGCTTAACCGCGATTCCTTACGAGCAGTACGTC.

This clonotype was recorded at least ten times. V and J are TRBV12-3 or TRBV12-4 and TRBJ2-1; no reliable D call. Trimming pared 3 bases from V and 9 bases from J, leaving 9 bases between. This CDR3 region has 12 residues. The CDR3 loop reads CASSFPNREQFF. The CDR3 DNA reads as TGTGCCAGCAGTTTTCCCAATCGTGAGCAGTTCTTC.

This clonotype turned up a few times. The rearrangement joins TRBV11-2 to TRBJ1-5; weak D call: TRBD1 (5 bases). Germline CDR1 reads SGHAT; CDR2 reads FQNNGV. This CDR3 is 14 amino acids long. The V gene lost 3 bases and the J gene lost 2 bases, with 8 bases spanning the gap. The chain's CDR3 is CASSFQGGNQPQHF. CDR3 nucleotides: TGTGCCAGCAGCTTTCAGGGCGGCAATCAGCCCCAGCATTTT. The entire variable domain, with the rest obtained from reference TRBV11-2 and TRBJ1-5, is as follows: EAGVAQSPRYKIIEKRQSVAFWCNPISGHATLYWYQQILGQGPKLLIQFQNNGVVDDSQLPKDRFSAERLKGVDSTLKIQPAKLEDSAVYLCASSFQGGNQPQHFGDGTRLSIL.

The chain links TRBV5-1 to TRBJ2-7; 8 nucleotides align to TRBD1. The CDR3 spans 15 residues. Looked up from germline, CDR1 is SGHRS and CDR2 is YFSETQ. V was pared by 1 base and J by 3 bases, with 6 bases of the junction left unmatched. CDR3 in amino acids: CASSLWTGPIYEQYV. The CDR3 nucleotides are TGCGCCAGCAGCTTGTGGACAGGGCCGATCTACGAGCAGTACGTC.

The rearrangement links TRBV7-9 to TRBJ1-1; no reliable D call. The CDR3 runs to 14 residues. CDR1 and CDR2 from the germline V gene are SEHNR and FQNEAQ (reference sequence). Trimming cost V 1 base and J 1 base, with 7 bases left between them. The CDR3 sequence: CASSLGMGNTEAFF. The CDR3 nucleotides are TGTGCCAGCAGCTTAGGAATGGGGAACACTGAAGCTTTCTTT.

The CDR3 is CASSSDRESSAFF. The DNA for the CDR3 is TGTGCCAGTAGTAGCGACAGGGAATCTTCAGCTTTCTTT. The chain joins TRBV19 to TRBJ1-1; 7 bases fit TRBD1. CDR3 length: 13 amino acids. Germline V gives CDR1 LNHDA, CDR2 SQIVND (reference sequence). The V and J ends lost 4 bases and 10 bases, in that order; junction bases with no gene match: 9.

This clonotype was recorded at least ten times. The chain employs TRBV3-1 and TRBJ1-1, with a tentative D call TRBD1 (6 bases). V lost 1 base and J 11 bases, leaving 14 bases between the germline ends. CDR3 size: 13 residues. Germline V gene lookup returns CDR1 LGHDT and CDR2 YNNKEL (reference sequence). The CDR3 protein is CASSQAHGGHAFF. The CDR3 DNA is TGTGCCAGCAGCCAAGCCCACGGGGGCCACGCTTTCTTT. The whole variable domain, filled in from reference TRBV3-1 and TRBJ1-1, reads DTAVSQTPKYLVTQMGNDKSIKCEQNLGHDTMYWYKQDSKKFLKIMFSYNNKELIINETVPNRFSPKSPDKAHLNLHINSLELGDSAVYFCASSQAHGGHAFFGQGTRLTVV.

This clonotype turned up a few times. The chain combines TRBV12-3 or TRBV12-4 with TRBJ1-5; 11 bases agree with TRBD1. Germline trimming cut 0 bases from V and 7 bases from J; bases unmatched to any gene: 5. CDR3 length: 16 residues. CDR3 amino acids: CASSLAGTGGKQPQHF. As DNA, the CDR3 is TGTGCCAGCAGTTTAGCCGGGACAGGGGGAAAACAGCCCCAGCATTTT.

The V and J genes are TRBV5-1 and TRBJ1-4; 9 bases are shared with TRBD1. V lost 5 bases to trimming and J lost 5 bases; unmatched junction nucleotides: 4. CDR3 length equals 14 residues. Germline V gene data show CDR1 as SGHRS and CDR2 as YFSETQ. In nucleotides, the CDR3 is TGCGCCAGCAGTCAGGACAGGGGAAATGAAAAACTGTTTTTT. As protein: CASSQDRGNEKLFF.

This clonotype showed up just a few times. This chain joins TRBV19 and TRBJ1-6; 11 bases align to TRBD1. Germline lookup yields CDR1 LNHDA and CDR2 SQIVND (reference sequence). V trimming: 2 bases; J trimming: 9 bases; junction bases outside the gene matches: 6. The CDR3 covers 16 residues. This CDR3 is CASSIPSGTGGSPLHF. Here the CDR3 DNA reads TGTGCCAGTAGTATACCTTCCGGGACAGGGGGTTCACCCCTCCACTTT.

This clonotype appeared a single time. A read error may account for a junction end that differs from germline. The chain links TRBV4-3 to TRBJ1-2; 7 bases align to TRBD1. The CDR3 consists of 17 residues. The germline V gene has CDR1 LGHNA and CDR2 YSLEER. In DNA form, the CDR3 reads TGCGCCAGAAGCCGGTACCAGGGGGACAGCATTAACTATGGCTACACCTTC. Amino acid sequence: CARSRYQGDSINYGYTF.

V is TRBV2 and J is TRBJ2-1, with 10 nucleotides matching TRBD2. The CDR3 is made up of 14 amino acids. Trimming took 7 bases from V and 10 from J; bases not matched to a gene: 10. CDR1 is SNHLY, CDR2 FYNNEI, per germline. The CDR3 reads CASMRAGGPSEQFF. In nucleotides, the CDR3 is TGTGCCAGCATGCGAGCGGGGGGGCCTTCGGAGCAGTTCTTC.

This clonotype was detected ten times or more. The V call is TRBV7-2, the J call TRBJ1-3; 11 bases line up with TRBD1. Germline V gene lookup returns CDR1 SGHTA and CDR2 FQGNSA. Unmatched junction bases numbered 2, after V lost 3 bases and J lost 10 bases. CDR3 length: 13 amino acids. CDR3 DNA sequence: TGTGCCAGCAGCTTTGGGACAGGGGGGACCATATATTTT. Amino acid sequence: CASSFGTGGTIYF.

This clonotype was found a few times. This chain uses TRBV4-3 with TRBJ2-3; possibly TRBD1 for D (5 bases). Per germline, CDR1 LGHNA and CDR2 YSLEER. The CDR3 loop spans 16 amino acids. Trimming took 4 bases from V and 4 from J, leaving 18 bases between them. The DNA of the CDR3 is TGCGCCAGCAGCCGTCGAACGGTGGGGCAATCAGATACGCAGTATTTT. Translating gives CASSRRTVGQSDTQYF.

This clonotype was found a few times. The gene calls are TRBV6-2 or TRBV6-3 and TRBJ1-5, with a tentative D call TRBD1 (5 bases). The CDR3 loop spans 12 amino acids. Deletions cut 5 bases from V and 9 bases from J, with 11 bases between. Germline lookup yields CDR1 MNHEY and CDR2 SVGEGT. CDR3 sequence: CASSAGLGPQHF. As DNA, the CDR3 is TGTGCCAGCAGTGCAGGGTTGGGGCCCCAGCATTTT.

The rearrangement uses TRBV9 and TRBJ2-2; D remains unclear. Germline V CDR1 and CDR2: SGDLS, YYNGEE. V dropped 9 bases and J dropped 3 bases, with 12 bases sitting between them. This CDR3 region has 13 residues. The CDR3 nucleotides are TGTGCCACCTCGAGAAGGGACACCGGGGAGCTGTTTTTT. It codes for CATSRRDTGELFF.

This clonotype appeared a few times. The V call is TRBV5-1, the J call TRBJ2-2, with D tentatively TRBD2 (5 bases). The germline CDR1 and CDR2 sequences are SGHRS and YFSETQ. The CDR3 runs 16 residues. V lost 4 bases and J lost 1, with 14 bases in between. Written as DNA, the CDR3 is TGCGCCAGCAGCCACCGGATGGGGAGGAACACCGGGGAGCTGTTTTTT. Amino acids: CASSHRMGRNTGELFF.

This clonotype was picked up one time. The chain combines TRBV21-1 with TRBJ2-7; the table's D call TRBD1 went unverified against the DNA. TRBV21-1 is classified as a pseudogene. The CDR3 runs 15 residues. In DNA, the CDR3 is TGTGCCACGCCGCGGGGACAGGGGACCTCCTACGAGCAGTACGTC. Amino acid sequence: CATPRGQGTSYEQYV.

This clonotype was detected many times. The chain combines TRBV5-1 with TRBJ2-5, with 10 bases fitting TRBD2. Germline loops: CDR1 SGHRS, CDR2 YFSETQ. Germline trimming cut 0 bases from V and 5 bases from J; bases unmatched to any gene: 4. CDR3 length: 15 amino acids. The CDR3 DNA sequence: TGCGCCAGCAGCTTGGCCGGGACTAGCGATGAGACCCAGTACTTC. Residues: CASSLAGTSDETQYF. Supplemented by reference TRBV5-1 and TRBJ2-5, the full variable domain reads KAGVTQTPRYLIKTRGQQVTLSCSPISGHRSVSWYQQTPGQGLQFLFEYFSETQRNKGNFPGRFSGRQFSNSRSEMNVSTLELGDSALYLCASSLAGTSDETQYFGPGTRLLVL.